The present entry profiles one T cell receptor beta chain with its context. The CDR3 is 13 residues long. Per germline, CDR1 SGHVS and CDR2 FNYEAQ. Amplification used 60 Vbeta primers and 13 Jbeta primers. Profiled with immunoSEQ multiplex PCR; TCRdb holds only in-frame clones, not every one. Across 150,000 to 200,000 clones, the top ten clones capture about 0.8% of the sample. This entry belongs to a study of cytomegalovirus exposure and HLA in healthy donors. The sequenced material came from PBMCs. The V and J genes are TRBV7-6 and TRBJ2-5, with D maybe TRBD1 (5 bases). The end of the DNA is better explained by TRBJ2-7, so the J call may be wrong. This clonotype was obtained from a young woman in good health and CMV-seropositive. CDR3 sequence reads: CASSPRQRYEQYF. The CDR3 DNA is TGTGCCAGCAGCCCAAGACAGAGATACGAGCAGTACTTC.